These T cell receptor beta chains were read from a single sample in a study of CD8+ T cells in alopecia areata. Only in-frame clones appear in the TCRdb table, and some are missing; sequencing was by immunoSEQ multiplex PCR. The data hold approximately 110,000 clones, with 50% to 75% observed a single time. Here the sequenced sample was CD8+ T cells sorted from blood, taken at week 24, from a patient treated with tofacitinib. The receptor set was obtained from a human donor with alopecia areata. Each CDR3 is given with its conserved first and last residue. D genes are given only for firm matches. Clone size is not always given. Where it is, it says once, few, many or a class for expanded clones.

TRBJ1-2	NA	NA	TRBV5-4	TGTGCCAGCAGCTCGGACCTCTATGGCTACACCTTC	CASSSDLYGYTF
TRBJ1-3	NA	NA	TRBV11-3	TGTGCCAGCAGCTTAGCCTACGGAAACACCATATATTTT	CASSLAYGNTIYF
TRBJ2-1	TRBD2	few	TRBV5-6	TGTGCCAGCAGCTTGGGCGGCCTAGCGGGGGGCAATGAGCAGTTCTTC	CASSLGGLAGGNEQFF
TRBJ1-2	NA	NA	TRBV13	TGTGCCAGCGCCTGGAGGCGCCTTCGGAGTGGCTACACCTTC	CASAWRRLRSGYTF
TRBJ2-7	TRBD1	NA	TRBV2	TGTGCCAGCAGTGAAGCCGGAGCAGGGGGCTTCCACGAGCAGTACTTC	CASSEAGAGGFHEQYF
TRBJ2-2	TRBD1	few	TRBV6-5	TGTGCCAGCAGCCCGGACAGGGGAGACACCGGGGAGCTGTTTTTT	CASSPDRGDTGELFF
TRBJ1-5	TRBD1	many	TRBV7-9	TGTGCCAGCAGCTTAGGGTTGACAGGGGAGCAGCCCCAGCATTTT	CASSLGLTGEQPQHF
TRBJ2-1	TRBD2	NA	TRBV5-1	TGCGCCAGCAGCTTGGGACCGGGGGGACCTTACAATGAGCAGTTCTTC	CASSLGPGGPYNEQFF
TRBJ2-7	NA	few	TRBV2	TGTGCCAGCAGTGAAGGGTCCTACGAGCAGTACTTC	CASSEGSYEQYF
TRBJ1-1	NA	few	TRBV7-8	TGTGCCAGCAGCGCGACCACAGGGTGGAATGAAGCTTTCTTT	CASSATTGWNEAFF